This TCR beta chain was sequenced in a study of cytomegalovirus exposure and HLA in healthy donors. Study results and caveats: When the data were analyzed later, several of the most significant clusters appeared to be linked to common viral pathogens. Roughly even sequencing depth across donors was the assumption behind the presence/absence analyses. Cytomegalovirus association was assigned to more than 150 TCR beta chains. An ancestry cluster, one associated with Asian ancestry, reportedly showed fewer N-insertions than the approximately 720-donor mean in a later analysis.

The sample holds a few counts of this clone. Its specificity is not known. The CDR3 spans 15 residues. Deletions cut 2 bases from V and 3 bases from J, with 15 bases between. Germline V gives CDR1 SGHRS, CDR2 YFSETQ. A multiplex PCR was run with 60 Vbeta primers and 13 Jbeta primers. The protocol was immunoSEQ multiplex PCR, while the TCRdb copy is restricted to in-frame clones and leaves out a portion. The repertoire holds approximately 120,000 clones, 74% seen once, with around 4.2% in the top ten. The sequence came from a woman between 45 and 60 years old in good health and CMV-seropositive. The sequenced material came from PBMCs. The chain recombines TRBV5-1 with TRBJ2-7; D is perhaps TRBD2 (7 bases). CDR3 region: CASSFSRGANYEQYF. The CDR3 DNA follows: TGCGCCAGCAGCTTTAGCCGGGGGGCCAACTACGAGCAGTACTTC.